One sample yielded the 31 T cell receptor beta chains listed below, sequenced in a study of neurological immune-mediated disorders. TCRdb recomputed calls from the 5' RACE reads with MiXCR, one row per CDR3 protein. Seen here are about 70,000 distinct CDR3 sequences, around 5% observed once, and the top ten hold about 2.2%. What was sequenced was PBMCs. All receptors derive from a woman in her 70s with multiple sclerosis.

This clonotype was seen repeatedly, ten times or more. The chain uses TRBV24-1 and TRBJ2-1; 7 nucleotides agree with TRBD2. CDR3 length: 13 amino acids. Looked up from germline, CDR1 is KGHDR and CDR2 is SFDVKD. The trim removed 10 bases at V and 4 bases at J, leaving 6 bases unmatched. CDR3 protein: CATMGGAYNEQFF. The CDR3 DNA reads TGTGCCACTATGGGAGGGGCTTACAATGAGCAGTTCTTC.

This clonotype was picked up many times. The chain has TRBV20-1 and TRBJ2-5; D perhaps matches TRBD1 (6 bases). The V and J ends lost 5 bases and 2 bases respectively, with 18 bases between them. This CDR3 has 15 residues. Germline assignment: CDR1 DFQATT and CDR2 SNEGSKA (reference sequence). CDR3 coding DNA: TGCAGTGCTGCGTCAAACCGGGACATACAAGAGACCCAGTACTTC. Translation gives CSAASNRDIQETQYF.

This clonotype appeared many times. The V call is TRBV3-1, the J call TRBJ1-5; 7 nucleotides line up with TRBD1. The CDR3 totals 14 residues. Unmatched junction bases numbered 7, after V lost 8 bases and J lost 3 bases. The germline V gene encodes CDR1 LGHDT and CDR2 YNNKEL (reference sequence). The CDR3 DNA reads TGTGCCAGCGGTCCAGACAGGGTCAATCAGCCCCAGCATTTT. It is translated as CASGPDRVNQPQHF. Full variable domain (outside the CDR3, taken from reference TRBV3-1 and TRBJ1-5): DTAVSQTPKYLVTQMGNDKSIKCEQNLGHDTMYWYKQDSKKFLKIMFSYNNKELIINETVPNRFSPKSPDKAHLNLHINSLELGDSAVYFCASGPDRVNQPQHFGDGTRLSIL.

The CDR3, as DNA: TGTGCCAGCAGCTTATCCTGGAACACTGAAGCTTTCTTT. Residues: CASSLSWNTEAFF. The chain employs TRBV7-3 and TRBJ1-1; D unresolved. Germline V gene sequence: CDR1 SGHTA, CDR2 FQGTGA. The V end lost 2 bases, the J end lost 1 base, and 5 bases lay between the germline ends. The CDR3 has 13 amino acids.

In its sample, this clonotype was seen a few times. The V gene is TRBV7-2, the J gene TRBJ2-5, with D tentatively TRBD2 (5 bases). Deletions cut 4 bases from V and 5 bases from J, with 11 bases between. The CDR3 is 13 residues long. The V gene's germline CDR1 is SGHTA and CDR2 FQGNSA. The CDR3 sequence is CASSSGGRETQYF. The CDR3 coding sequence is TGTGCCAGCAGCTCCGGAGGAAGGGAGACCCAGTACTTC.

There are a few counts of this clonotype. V gene TRBV7-2 combines with J gene TRBJ2-1; D might be TRBD2 (6 bases). V was shortened by 9 bases and J by 0 bases, with 18 bases between the two germline ends. This CDR3 contains 16 residues. Germline lookup yields CDR1 SGHTA and CDR2 FQGNSA. CDR3 nucleotide sequence: TGTGCCAGTAGCCTACAGCGGGCCAGCTCCTACAATGAGCAGTTCTTC. This translates into CASSLQRASSYNEQFF.

The J gene is TRBJ2-1, the V gene TRBV3-1, with 8 bases lining up with TRBD2. CDR1 LGHDT and CDR2 YNNKEL come from the germline V gene (reference sequence). There are 14 residues in the CDR3. The V gene end was trimmed by 5 bases and the J gene end by 9 bases; junction bases not matched to a gene: 9. CDR3 residues: CASSARGGLVEQFF. The CDR3 nucleotides are TGTGCCAGCAGCGCCCGGGGGGGCCTCGTTGAGCAGTTCTTC.

This clonotype was counted only a few times. CDR3 in DNA: TGCGCCAGCAGCACCTGGACAGGGGGGGAGACCCAGTACTTC. Its protein product is CASSTWTGGETQYF. The V and J genes are TRBV5-1 and TRBJ2-5, with 10 bases identical to TRBD1. The V segment lost 4 bases and the J segment 5 bases; nucleotides outside the gene matches: 5. Germline CDR1 is SGHRS and CDR2 is YFSETQ. The CDR3 spans 14 residues.

This clonotype was seen repeatedly, ten times or more. The J gene is TRBJ2-3, the V gene TRBV20-1; D call uncertain. The CDR3 length is 10 residues. From germline, CDR1 is DFQATT and CDR2 SNEGSKA (reference sequence). V was pared by 5 bases and J by 7 bases, with 7 bases between. The CDR3 reads CSAGPNTQYF. CDR3 DNA: TGCAGTGCTGGCCCGAATACGCAGTATTTT.

This clonotype was seen ten or more times. This chain joins TRBV20-1 and TRBJ2-3; tentatively, D is TRBD1 (5 bases). V dropped 6 bases and J dropped 6 bases, with 13 bases sitting between them. This CDR3 comprises 12 residues. Germline CDR1 is DFQATT and CDR2 is SNEGSKA (reference sequence). The CDR3, as DNA: TGCAGTGCAAACAGACAGTCGGATACGCAGTATTTT. This encodes CSANRQSDTQYF.

This clonotype was seen many times. The V and J genes are TRBV4-3 and TRBJ2-5, with D possibly being TRBD1 (6 bases). The CDR3 runs to 16 residues. Trimming stripped 1 base from V and 4 bases from J, with 16 bases between. Germline lookup yields CDR1 LGHNA and CDR2 YSLEER. CDR3 nucleotide sequence: TGCGCCAGCAGCCAAGGGGGGCTAGCCCGAGGAGAGACCCAGTACTTC. Translated, it gives CASSQGGLARGETQYF.

The chain recombines TRBV20-1 with TRBJ2-5; D remains ambiguous. The ends were cut back, 7 bases at V and 0 bases at J, with 9 bases in the middle. The germline CDR1 and CDR2 sequences are DFQATT and SNEGSKA (reference sequence). This CDR3 has 12 amino acids. The CDR3 DNA sequence: TGCAGTGTCCAGGTCTACCAAGAGACCCAGTACTTC. Amino acids: CSVQVYQETQYF.

This clonotype was recorded at least ten times. The genes are TRBV12-3 or TRBV12-4 and TRBJ1-1, with TRBD1 as a possible D gene (6 bases). The ends were cut back, 1 base at V and 4 bases at J, with 7 bases in the middle. This CDR3 contains 13 residues. CDR3 protein: CASSLEGGTEAFF. As DNA, the CDR3 is TGTGCCAGCAGTTTAGAAGGGGGCACTGAAGCTTTCTTT.

This clonotype was recorded a few times. The chain recombines TRBV5-1 with TRBJ2-1, with a weak D call TRBD2 (6 bases). V shed 0 bases and J shed 4 bases, with 17 bases lying between them. The germline V gene encodes CDR1 SGHRS and CDR2 YFSETQ. The CDR3 is 17 residues long. CDR3 in DNA: TGCGCCAGCAGCTTGGTCCTCGGGAGAAGTAAATACAATGAGCAGTTCTTC. Protein: CASSLVLGRSKYNEQFF.

Ten or more counts support this clonotype. The chain uses TRBV10-2 and TRBJ2-1; 9 nucleotides match TRBD2. The length of the CDR3 is 16 residues. V was clipped by 5 bases and J by 9 bases; unmatched bases: 14. CDR1 and CDR2 (germline): WSHSY, SAAADI. Here the CDR3 DNA reads TGCGCCAGCAGTAACCTTGGAGCGGGAGGTTCAAGTGAGCAGTTCTTC. Translation: CASSNLGAGGSSEQFF.

This clonotype has a handful of counts. The chain couples TRBV5-5 to TRBJ1-3; D ambiguous. Per germline, CDR1 SGHKS and CDR2 YYEKEE (reference sequence). CDR3 length: 16 amino acids. V lost 2 bases and J 1 base, leaving 13 bases between the germline ends. The CDR3 loop is CASSLGPTQSGNTIYF. CDR3 DNA: TGTGCCAGCAGCTTAGGACCGACTCAGTCTGGAAACACCATATATTTT.

This clonotype was found many times. V and J are TRBV10-3 and TRBJ2-7, with 12 positions matching TRBD2. Trimming at V came to 6 bases and at J to 3 bases, leaving 3 bases not matched to a gene. Germline loops: CDR1 ENHRY, CDR2 SYGVKD. CDR3 length equals 14 residues. The CDR3 loop is CAISRLAGDYEQYF. The CDR3, as DNA: TGTGCCATCAGCCGACTAGCGGGAGACTACGAGCAGTACTTC.

This clonotype was found many times. The genes are TRBV7-8 and TRBJ2-1; D may be TRBD2 (7 bases). The V end lost 5 bases, the J end lost 0 bases, and 20 bases lay between the germline ends. Germline V gene lookup returns CDR1 SGHVS and CDR2 FQNEAQ. This CDR3 spans 18 amino acids. The CDR3 DNA reads as TGTGCCAGCAGCCTGGAGGGGGGGGCCAGCGCCTCCTACAATGAGCAGTTCTTC. Its protein product is CASSLEGGASASYNEQFF.

Many counts were recorded for this clonotype. Its ends do not fully match the called genes, so a read error is possible. This chain links TRBV20-1 with TRBJ1-3; D remains unclear. The CDR3 has 11 residues. The germline V gene encodes CDR1 DFQATT and CDR2 SNEGSKA (reference sequence). The CDR3 sequence: CSARSANTIYF. For the CDR3, the DNA is TGCAGTGCTAGATCTGCAAACACCATATATTTT.

This clonotype was recorded at least ten times. The chain links TRBV3-1 to TRBJ1-2; D is perhaps TRBD1 (6 bases). The germline gives CDR1 LGHDT, CDR2 YNNKEL (reference sequence). V was pared by 2 bases and J by 2 bases, with 9 bases between. This CDR3 spans 14 amino acids. The CDR3 sequence is CASSQNRENYGYTF. CDR3 bases: TGTGCCAGCAGCCAAAACAGGGAGAACTATGGCTACACCTTC.

This clonotype was recorded a few times. This rearrangement joins TRBV5-1 to TRBJ2-1; 12 bases are a match to TRBD2. J gave up 1 base and V 0 bases, and 2 bases lay outside the gene matches. Germline lookup yields CDR1 SGHRS and CDR2 YFSETQ. This CDR3 comprises 17 residues. The CDR3 DNA sequence: TGCGCCAGCAGCTTGGCGACTAGCGGGAGATCCTACAATGAGCAGTTCTTC. Encoded protein: CASSLATSGRSYNEQFF. The variable domain in full, completed from reference TRBV5-1 and TRBJ2-1, reads KAGVTQTPRYLIKTRGQQVTLSCSPISGHRSVSWYQQTPGQGLQFLFEYFSETQRNKGNFPGRFSGRQFSNSRSEMNVSTLELGDSALYLCASSLATSGRSYNEQFFGPGTRLTVL.

At least ten counts were recorded for this clonotype. The chain links TRBV7-2 to TRBJ2-3, with D unclear. This CDR3 region has 12 residues. With 5 bases removed from V and 7 bases from J, the gap between germline ends came to 10 bases. The germline V gene encodes CDR1 SGHTA and CDR2 FQGNSA. CDR3: CASSVQRYTQYF. CDR3 bases: TGTGCCAGCAGCGTACAGAGGTATACGCAGTATTTT.

The CDR3 here is CASSHDRLNQPQHF. DNA of the CDR3: TGTGCCAGCAGCCACGACAGGCTCAATCAGCCCCAGCATTTT. V and J are TRBV7-2 and TRBJ1-5, with a tentative D call TRBD1 (6 bases). The V and J ends lost 5 bases and 3 bases respectively, with 11 bases between them. The CDR3 covers 14 residues. Looked up from germline, CDR1 is SGHTA and CDR2 is FQGNSA.

This clonotype has ten or more counts. V and J are TRBV25-1 and TRBJ2-3; the match to TRBD1 covers 10 bases. In germline, CDR1 is MGHDK, CDR2 SYGVNS. The CDR3 sequence is 17 residues long. V lost 2 bases, J lost 3 bases, and 8 bases stayed unmatched. As DNA, the CDR3 is TGTGCCAGCAGTGAACTGTTGGGGACAGGGGCTACAGATACGCAGTATTTT. Translating it yields CASSELLGTGATDTQYF. The variable domain in full, with the rest retrieved from reference TRBV25-1 and TRBJ2-3, is EADIYQTPRYLVIGTGKKITLECSQTMGHDKMYWYQQDPGMELHLIHYSYGVNSTEKGDLSSESTVSRIRTEHFPLTLESARPSHTSQYLCASSELLGTGATDTQYFGPGTRLTVL.

This clonotype was found many times. The V gene is TRBV3-1, the J gene TRBJ2-1; 9 positions match TRBD1. Germline CDR1 and CDR2: LGHDT and YNNKEL (reference sequence). The CDR3 extends over 15 amino acids. The V and J ends lost 3 bases and 7 bases, in that order; junction bases with no gene match: 7. The CDR3 protein is CASSHAGQGSNEQFF. The CDR3 nucleotides read TGTGCCAGCAGCCACGCCGGACAGGGGTCAAATGAGCAGTTCTTC.

The chain is built from TRBV20-1 and TRBJ2-5; the match to TRBD2 covers 11 bases. CDR1 DFQATT and CDR2 SNEGSKA come from the germline V gene (reference sequence). The V segment lost 5 bases and the J segment 1 base; nucleotides outside the gene matches: 9. CDR3 length: 16 residues. The CDR3 DNA reads as TGCAGTGCTGTCCGGGGAACTAGCGGGGGCCAAGAGACCCAGTACTTC. The encoded protein is CSAVRGTSGGQETQYF.

This clonotype has ten or more counts. The CDR3, as DNA: TGTGCCAGCAGTAACTACTACGAGCAGTACTTC. It yields the protein CASSNYYEQYF. The chain joins TRBV6-2 or TRBV6-3 to TRBJ2-7; D is unclear. This CDR3 is 11 amino acids long. Germline CDR1 MNHEY, CDR2 SVGEGT. The ends were cut back, 5 bases at V and 3 bases at J, with 5 bases in the middle.

This clonotype was observed many times. The chain couples TRBV20-1 to TRBJ2-1, with 12 bases matching TRBD2. The CDR3 contains 15 residues. Germline trimming cut 3 bases from V and 9 bases from J; bases unmatched to any gene: 9. In germline, CDR1 is DFQATT, CDR2 SNEGSKA (reference sequence). The CDR3 here is CSASATSGRSSEQFF. CDR3 sequence (DNA): TGCAGTGCTAGCGCCACTAGCGGGAGGTCTAGTGAGCAGTTCTTC.

At least ten counts were recorded for this clonotype. V and J are TRBV7-2 and TRBJ2-7; 14 nucleotides line up with TRBD2. Germline V gene sequence: CDR1 SGHTA, CDR2 FQGNSA. The CDR3 consists of 16 residues. V dropped 3 bases and J dropped 5; count of bases not matched to a gene: 6. Written as DNA, the CDR3 is TGTGCCAGCAGCTTGCAGGGACTAGCGGGAGCCCACGAGCAGTACTTC. It yields the protein CASSLQGLAGAHEQYF. The full variable domain, rest sourced from reference TRBV7-2 and TRBJ2-7, is GAGVSQSPSNKVTEKGKDVELRCDPISGHTALYWYRQSLGQGLEFLIYFQGNSAPDKSGLPSDRFSAERTGGSVSTLTIQRTQQEDSAVYLCASSLQGLAGAHEQYFGPGTRLTVT.

Many counts were recorded for this clonotype. This sequence joins TRBV24-1 and TRBJ2-3; D is undetermined. Germline V gives CDR1 KGHDR, CDR2 SFDVKD. The V end was cut by 5 bases, the J end by 0 bases, with 8 bases between. This CDR3 has 14 amino acids. The CDR3 DNA sequence: TGTGCCACCAGTGCGCCAGATAGCACAGATACGCAGTATTTT. Translated: CATSAPDSTDTQYF.

V and J are TRBV12-3 or TRBV12-4 and TRBJ1-1, with TRBD1 matching 9 bases. J gave up 5 bases and V 5 bases, and 12 bases lay outside the gene matches. The CDR3 has 16 residues. CDR3 nucleotide sequence: TGTGCCAGCAGTCTCCGGGGCGGACAGGGGAGAACTGAAGCTTTCTTT. This codes for CASSLRGGQGRTEAFF.